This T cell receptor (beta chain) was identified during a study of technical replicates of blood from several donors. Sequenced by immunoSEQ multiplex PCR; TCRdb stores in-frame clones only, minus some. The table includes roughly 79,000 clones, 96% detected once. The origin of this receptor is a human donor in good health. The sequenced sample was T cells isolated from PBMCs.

As DNA, the CDR3 is TGTGCCAGCAGCGTTCTAGACAGTCAAGAGACCCAGTACTTC. The encoded protein is CASSVLDSQETQYF. The chain is built from TRBV9 and TRBJ2-5; a possible D gene is TRBD1 (5 bases). CDR3 length: 14 amino acids. Germline V gene sequence: CDR1 SGDLS, CDR2 YYNGEE. V dropped 2 bases and J dropped 2 bases, with 10 bases sitting between them.